Listed here are 2 T cell receptor beta chains from one sample, sequenced in a study of CD8 T cells in Susac syndrome. It was with random hexamers that about 0.45 to 1 ug RNA was reverse transcribed. Using its own MiXCR run on the immunoSEQ multiplex PCR reads, TCRdb lists one record per CDR3 protein. The sample yields around 80,000 distinct CDR3 sequences, 90% to 95% seen once. Sequenced material: CD8+ T cells from PBMCs. Source of these receptors: a human donor with multiple sclerosis.

CDR3 nucleotide sequence: TGTGCCAGCAGTGAGCGGGAGAGCTCCTACAATGAGCAGTTCTTC. Translation: CASSERESSYNEQFF. The chain couples TRBV6-4 to TRBJ2-1, with 7 bases fitting TRBD2. Germline values: CDR1 MRHNA, CDR2 SNTAGT. The CDR3 runs 15 residues. V was clipped by 3 bases and J by 0 bases; unmatched bases: 2.

The CDR3 reads CASSLDRTSGGLLTDTQYF. The CDR3 DNA is TGTGCCAGCAGCTTAGATAGGACTAGCGGGGGCCTCCTCACAGATACGCAGTATTTT. The chain uses TRBV11-2 and TRBJ2-3; 13 positions agree with TRBD2. CDR1 and CDR2 (germline): SGHAT, FQNNGV. V trimming: 0 bases; J trimming: 2 bases; junction bases outside the gene matches: 8. The length of the CDR3 is 19 residues. Looking up the rest from reference TRBV11-2 and TRBJ2-3 gives the full variable domain: EAGVAQSPRYKIIEKRQSVAFWCNPISGHATLYWYQQILGQGPKLLIQFQNNGVVDDSQLPKDRFSAERLKGVDSTLKIQPAKLEDSAVYLCASSLDRTSGGLLTDTQYFGPGTRLTVL.